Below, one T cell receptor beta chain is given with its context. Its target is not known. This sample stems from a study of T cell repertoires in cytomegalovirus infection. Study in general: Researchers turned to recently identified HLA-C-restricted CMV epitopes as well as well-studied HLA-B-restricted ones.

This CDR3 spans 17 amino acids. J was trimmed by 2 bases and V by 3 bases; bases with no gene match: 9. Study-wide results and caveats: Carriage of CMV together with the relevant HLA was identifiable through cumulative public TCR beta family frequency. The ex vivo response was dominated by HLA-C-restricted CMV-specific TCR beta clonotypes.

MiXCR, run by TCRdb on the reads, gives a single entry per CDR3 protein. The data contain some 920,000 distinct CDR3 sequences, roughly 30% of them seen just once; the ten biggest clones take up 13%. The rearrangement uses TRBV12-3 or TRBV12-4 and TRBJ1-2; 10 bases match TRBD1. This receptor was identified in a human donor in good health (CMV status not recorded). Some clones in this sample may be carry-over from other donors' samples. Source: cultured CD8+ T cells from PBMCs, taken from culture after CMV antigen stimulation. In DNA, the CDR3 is TGTGCCAGCAGTTTCTCCCGGACAGGGGGTAGGAACTATGGCTACACCTTC. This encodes CASSFSRTGGRNYGYTF.